This T cell receptor beta chain derives from a study of T cell clonality in common variable immunodeficiency. Each donor provided about 4.5 to 8.5 ml of heparinized whole blood. Clones were read by immunoSEQ multiplex PCR, and TCRdb kept only the in-frame ones, dropping some. The sample has 60,000 to 75,000 clones, none seen only once. Germline trimming cut 0 bases from V and 7 bases from J; bases unmatched to any gene: 0. Germline CDR1 and CDR2: SGHVS and FQNEAQ. The CDR3 consists of 13 residues. This clone was observed a few times. The read ends 3 residues early relative to the CDR3; the germline J gene fills the gap.

The chain links TRBV7-8 to TRBJ2-1, with 7 bases identical to TRBD2. Source material: peripheral blood mononuclear cells. This TCR came from a person aged 18 to 75 in good health. CDR3 sequence reads: CASSLAGGNEQFF. Partial CDR3 DNA: TGTGCCAGCAGCTTAGCGGGGGGGAATGAG.